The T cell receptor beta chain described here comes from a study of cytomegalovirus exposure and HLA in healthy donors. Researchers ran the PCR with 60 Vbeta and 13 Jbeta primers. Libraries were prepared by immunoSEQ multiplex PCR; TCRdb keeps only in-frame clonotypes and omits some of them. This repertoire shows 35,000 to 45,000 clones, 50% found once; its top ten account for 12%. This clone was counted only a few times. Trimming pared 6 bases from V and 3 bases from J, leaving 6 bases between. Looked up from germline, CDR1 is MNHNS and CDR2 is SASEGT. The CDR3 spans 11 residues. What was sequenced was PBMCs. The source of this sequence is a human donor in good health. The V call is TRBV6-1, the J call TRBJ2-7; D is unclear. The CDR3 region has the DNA TGTGCCAGCAGGACTTACTACGAGCAGTACTTC. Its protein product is CASRTYYEQYF.